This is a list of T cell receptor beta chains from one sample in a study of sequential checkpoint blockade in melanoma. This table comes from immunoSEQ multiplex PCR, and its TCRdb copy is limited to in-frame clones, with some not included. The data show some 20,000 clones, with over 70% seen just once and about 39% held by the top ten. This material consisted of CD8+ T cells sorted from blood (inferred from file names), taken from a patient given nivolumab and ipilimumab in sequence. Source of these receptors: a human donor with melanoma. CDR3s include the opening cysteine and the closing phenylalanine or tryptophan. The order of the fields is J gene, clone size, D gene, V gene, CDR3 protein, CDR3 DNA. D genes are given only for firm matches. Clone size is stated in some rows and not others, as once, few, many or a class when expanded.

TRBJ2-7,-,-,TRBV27,CASSSSPLEQYF,TGTGCCAGCAGTTCCTCCCCCTTAGAGCAGTACTTC
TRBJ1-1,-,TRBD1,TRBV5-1,CASSLVVGVTGGRAFF,TGCGCCAGCAGCTTGGTCGTGGGGGTCACAGGGGGAAGAGCTTTCTTT
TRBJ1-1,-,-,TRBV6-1,CASSDRRASAEAFF,TGTGCCAGCAGTGACAGGAGGGCGAGCGCTGAAGCTTTCTTT
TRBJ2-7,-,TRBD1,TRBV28,CASSLMGQAYEQYF,TGTGCCAGCAGTTTAATGGGACAGGCCTACGAGCAGTACTTC
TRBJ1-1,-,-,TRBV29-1,CSAVTSEAFF,TGCAGCGCCGTCACATCTGAAGCTTTCTTT
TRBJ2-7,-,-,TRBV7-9,CASSSGLYEQYF,TGTGCCAGCAGCAGCGGGTTATACGAGCAGTACTTC
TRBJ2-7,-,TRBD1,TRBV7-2,CASRYPTGDDYEQYF,TGTGCCAGCAGATACCCTACAGGGGACGACTACGAGCAGTACTTC
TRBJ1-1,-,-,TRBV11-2,CASSLLVSPDTEAFF,TGTGCCAGCAGCTTACTGGTTAGTCCTGACACTGAAGCTTTCTTT
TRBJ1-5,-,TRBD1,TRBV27,CASATSGGAQPQHF,TGTGCCAGCGCGACGTCAGGGGGCGCACAGCCCCAGCATTTT
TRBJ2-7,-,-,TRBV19,CASSIDLETAFSYEQYF,TGTGCCAGTAGTATAGACTTGGAGACAGCTTTCTCCTACGAGCAGTACTTC
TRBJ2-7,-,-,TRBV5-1,CASSHPPGALTYEQYF,TGCGCCAGCAGCCACCCCCCAGGGGCCTTAACCTACGAGCAGTACTTC
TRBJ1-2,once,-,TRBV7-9,CASRKGPDGYTF,TGTGCCAGCCGAAAGGGGCCGGATGGCTACACCTTC
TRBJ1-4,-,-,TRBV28,CASTDTGPNEKLFF,TGTGCCAGCACCGATACAGGGCCCAATGAAAAACTGTTTTTT
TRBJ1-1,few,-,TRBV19,CASSPRGGPIAEAFF,TGTGCCAGTAGCCCTAGGGGGGGGCCAATCGCTGAAGCTTTCTTT
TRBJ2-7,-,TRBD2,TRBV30,CAWSAGLAGLEQYF,TGTGCCTGGAGTGCCGGACTAGCGGGCCTCGAGCAGTACTTC
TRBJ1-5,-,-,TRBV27,CASSYRVDQPQHF,TGTGCCAGCAGTTACAGGGTGGATCAGCCCCAGCATTTT
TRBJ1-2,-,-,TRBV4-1,CASSQDPGQFLYGYTF,TGCGCCAGCAGCCAAGATCCCGGACAGTTCCTCTATGGCTACACCTTC
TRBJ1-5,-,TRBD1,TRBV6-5,CASKNQGAFQPQHF,TGTGCCAGCAAGAATCAGGGGGCTTTTCAGCCCCAGCATTTT
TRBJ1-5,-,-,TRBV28,CASSLTGSYSNQPQHF,TGTGCCAGCAGTTTAACGGGGAGTTATAGCAATCAGCCCCAGCATTTT
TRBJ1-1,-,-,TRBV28,CASSFTPRQANTEAFF,TGTGCCAGCAGTTTTACCCCTCGACAGGCCAACACTGAAGCTTTCTTT
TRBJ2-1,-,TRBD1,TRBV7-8,CASNPGQPYNEQFF,TGTGCCAGTAACCCGGGACAGCCTTACAATGAGCAGTTCTTC
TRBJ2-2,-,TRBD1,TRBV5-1,CASSSDRDVTGELFF,TGCGCCAGCAGCTCAGACAGGGATGTCACCGGGGAGCTGTTTTTT
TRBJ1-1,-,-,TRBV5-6,CASSLAGNTEAFF,TGTGCCAGCAGCTTGGCGGGGAACACTGAAGCTTTCTTT
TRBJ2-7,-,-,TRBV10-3,CAISESGVREQYF,TGTGCCATCAGTGAGTCAGGGGTACGCGAGCAGTACTTC
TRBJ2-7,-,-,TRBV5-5,CASSFTGYEQYF,TGTGCCAGCAGCTTCACGGGATACGAGCAGTACTTC
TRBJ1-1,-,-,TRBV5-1,CASSLGLGGWNTEAFF,TGCGCCAGCAGCTTGGGGTTGGGGGGGTGGAACACTGAAGCTTTCTTT
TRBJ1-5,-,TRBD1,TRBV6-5,CASTMDRGLTQPQHF,TGTGCCAGCACTATGGACAGGGGTCTCACCCAGCCCCAGCATTTT
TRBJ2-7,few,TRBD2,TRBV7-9,CASSSSSGKFDEQYF,TGTGCCAGCAGCTCATCTAGCGGGAAGTTTGACGAGCAGTACTTC
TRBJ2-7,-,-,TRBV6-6,CASSYGLANYEQYF,TGTGCCAGCAGTTACGGGCTAGCGAACTACGAGCAGTACTTC
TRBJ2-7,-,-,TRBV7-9,CASSLGTRYEQYF,TGTGCCAGCAGCTTAGGCACCCGGTACGAGCAGTACTTC
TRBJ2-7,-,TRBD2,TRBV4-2,CASSQDGTSGSGYEQYF,TGTGCCAGCAGCCAAGATGGGACTAGCGGGAGTGGGTACGAGCAGTACTTC
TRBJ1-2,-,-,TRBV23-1,CASSQARVGYGYTF,TGCGCCAGCAGTCAGGCCAGGGTTGGCTATGGCTACACCTTC
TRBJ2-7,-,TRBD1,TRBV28,CASSLWVRTGGYEQYF,TGTGCCAGCAGTTTATGGGTCCGGACAGGGGGCTACGAGCAGTACTTC
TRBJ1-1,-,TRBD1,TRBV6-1,CASKQGIEAFF,TGTGCCAGCAAACAGGGGATTGAAGCTTTCTTT
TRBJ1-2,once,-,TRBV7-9,CASSAQGASRGGYTF,TGTGCCAGCAGCGCCCAGGGCGCCAGCAGGGGTGGCTACACCTTC
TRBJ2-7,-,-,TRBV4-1,CASSQDSGTYEQYF,TGCGCCAGCAGCCAGGACTCAGGTACCTACGAGCAGTACTTC
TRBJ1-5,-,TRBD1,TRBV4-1,CASSQGAEPQHF,TGCGCCAGCAGTCAGGGGGCAGAGCCCCAGCATTTT
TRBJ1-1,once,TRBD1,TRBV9,CASSETGEDTEAFF,TGTGCCAGCAGCGAGACAGGGGAAGATACTGAAGCTTTCTTT
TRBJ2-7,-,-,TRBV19,CASSGDSFPNEQYF,TGTGCCAGTAGTGGGGACTCCTTTCCCAACGAGCAGTACTTC
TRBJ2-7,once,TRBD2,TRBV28,CASSPLAGGTYEQYF,TGTGCCAGCAGTCCACTAGCGGGAGGGACGTACGAGCAGTACTTC